This T cell receptor (beta chain) was profiled in a study of T cell responses to AZD1222 COVID-19 vaccine. Regarding the study as a whole: The donors showed a predominance of white British ancestry and of females, with possible underestimation of clonal diversity.

About this clone itself: Its antigen is currently unknown.

J was trimmed by 8 bases and V by 6 bases; bases with no gene match: 9. Germline V gene sequence: CDR1 MDHEN, CDR2 SYDVKM. The CDR3 covers 13 residues. Sequenced by immunoSEQ multiplex PCR; TCRdb stores in-frame clones only, minus some. Of roughly 56,000 clones detected, 81% appear once; the ten largest clones hold roughly 25%. The V and J genes are TRBV28 and TRBJ1-2, with TRBD1 matching over 7 bases. The receptor was derived from an adult who received the AZD1222 COVID-19 vaccine. The input for sequencing was peripheral blood, taken 28 days after the second AZD1222 dose. The CDR3 is CASRDTGVPGYTF. CDR3 sequence (DNA): TGTGCCAGCAGAGATACAGGGGTTCCGGGCTACACCTTC.